These 2 T cell receptor beta chains were sequenced from one sample in a study of glioma-infiltrating T cells. TCR alpha and beta CDR3 regions were amplified from RNA using iRepertoire nested multiplex PCR. TCRdb itself ran the multiplex PCR reads through MiXCR, one entry per CDR3 protein. Of about 400,000 distinct CDR3 sequences listed, less than 50% were seen once; the top ten hold about 12%. Sequencing input: glioma tissue, nonneoplastic brain tissue, or PBMCs (not recorded which). The receptors were gathered from a human donor with low-grade glioma or glioblastoma, undergoing nonglioma brain surgery, or in good health (not recorded which).

The chain combines TRBV6-8 with TRBJ1-1; 8 positions agree with TRBD1. The ends lost 6 bases at V and 9 bases at J; junction bases unmatched: 6. This CDR3 is 12 amino acids long. Looked up from germline, CDR1 is MNHGY and CDR2 is SAAAGT. The CDR3 loop reads CASRDRGLKAFF. CDR3 bases: TGTGCCAGCAGAGACAGGGGTCTCAAAGCTTTCTTT.

This clonotype was observed once. An end of the junction does not agree with germline; a read error may underlie this. The rearrangement uses TRBV20-1 and TRBJ2-1; perhaps TRBD2 as D (5 bases). Germline V gives CDR1 DFQATT, CDR2 SNEGSKA (reference sequence). The CDR3 has 13 residues. The CDR3: CSGDPDFANERFF. CDR3 DNA: TGCAGTGGAGACCCAGATTTTGCCAATGAGCGGTTTTTC.